This T cell receptor (beta chain) was documented in a study of read filtering for tumor transcriptome and immune sequencing. The V gene end was trimmed by 7 bases and the J gene end by 0 bases; junction bases not matched to a gene: 5. The V gene's germline CDR1 is SEHNR and CDR2 FQNEAQ (reference sequence). The CDR3 sequence is 14 residues long. This clonotype was counted many times. The antigen is not known. From about 400 ng of RNA, a library with molecular barcoded alpha/delta and beta/gamma adaptors was made. TCRdb re-analysed the reads in MiXCR, keeping a single row per CDR3 protein. Of roughly 93,000 distinct CDR3 sequences in the sample, roughly a fifth were seen once. Findings of the study overall: IR-seq and RNA-seq agreed better without single-read clonotypes. Approximately 80% of IR-seq clonotypes had one read, totaling about 3.3% of reads; RNA-seq: 74.6% and 44.6%.

The TCR was taken from a donor aged 40 or older with multiple myeloma. The sample consisted of a population of CD138-negative cells sorted from bone marrow. The chain employs TRBV7-9 and TRBJ2-5; 7 bases map to TRBD2. The CDR3 loop is CASIPGRDQETQYF. In nucleotides, the CDR3 is TGTGCCAGCATCCCAGGGAGGGACCAAGAGACCCAGTACTTC.